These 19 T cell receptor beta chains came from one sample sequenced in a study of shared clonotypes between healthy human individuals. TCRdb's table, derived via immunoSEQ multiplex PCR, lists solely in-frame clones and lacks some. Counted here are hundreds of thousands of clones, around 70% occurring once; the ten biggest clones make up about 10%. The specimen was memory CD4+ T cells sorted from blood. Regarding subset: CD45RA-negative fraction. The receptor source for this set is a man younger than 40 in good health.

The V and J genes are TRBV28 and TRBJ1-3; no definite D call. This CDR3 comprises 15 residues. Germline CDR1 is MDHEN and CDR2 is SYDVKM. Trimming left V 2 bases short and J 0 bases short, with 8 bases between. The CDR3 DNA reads TGTGCCAGCAGTTTAATCGAGACCTCTGGAAACACCATATATTTT. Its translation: CASSLIETSGNTIYF. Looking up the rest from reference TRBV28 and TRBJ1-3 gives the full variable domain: DVKVTQSSRYLVKRTGEKVFLECVQDMDHENMFWYRQDPGLGLRLIYFSYDVKMKEKGDIPEGYSVSREKKERFSLILESASTNQTSMYLCASSLIETSGNTIYFGEGSWLTVV.

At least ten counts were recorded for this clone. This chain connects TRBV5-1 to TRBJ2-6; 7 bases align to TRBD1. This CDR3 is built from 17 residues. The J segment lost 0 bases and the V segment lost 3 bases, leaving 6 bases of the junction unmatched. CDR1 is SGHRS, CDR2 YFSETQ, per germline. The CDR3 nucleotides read TGCGCCAGCAGCTGGCGACAGGGAAGCTCTGGGGCCAACGTCCTGACTTTC. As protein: CASSWRQGSSGANVLTF.

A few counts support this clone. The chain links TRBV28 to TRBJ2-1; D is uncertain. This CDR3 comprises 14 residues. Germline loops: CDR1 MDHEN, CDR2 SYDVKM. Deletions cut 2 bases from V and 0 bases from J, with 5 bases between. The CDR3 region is CASSLVRSYNEQFF. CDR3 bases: TGTGCCAGCAGTTTAGTTCGCTCCTACAATGAGCAGTTCTTC.

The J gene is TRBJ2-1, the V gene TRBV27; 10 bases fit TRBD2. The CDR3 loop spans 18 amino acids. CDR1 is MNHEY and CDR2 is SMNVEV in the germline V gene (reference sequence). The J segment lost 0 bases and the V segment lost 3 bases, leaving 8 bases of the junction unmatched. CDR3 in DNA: TGTGCCAGCAGTTTCCGTCGACCTAGCGGGAGCTCCTACAATGAGCAGTTCTTC. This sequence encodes CASSFRRPSGSSYNEQFF.

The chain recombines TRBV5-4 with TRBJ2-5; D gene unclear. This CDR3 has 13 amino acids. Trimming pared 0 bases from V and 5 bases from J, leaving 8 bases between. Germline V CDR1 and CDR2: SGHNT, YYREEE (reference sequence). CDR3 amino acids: CASSLDFAETQYF. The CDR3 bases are TGTGCCAGCAGCTTGGATTTCGCGGAGACCCAGTACTTC.

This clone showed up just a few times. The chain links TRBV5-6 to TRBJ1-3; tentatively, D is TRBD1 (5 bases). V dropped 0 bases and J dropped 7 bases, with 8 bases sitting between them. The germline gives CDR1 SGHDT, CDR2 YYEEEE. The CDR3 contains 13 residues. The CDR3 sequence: CASSLAWGNTIYF. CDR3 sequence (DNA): TGTGCCAGCAGCTTGGCATGGGGGAACACCATATATTTT.

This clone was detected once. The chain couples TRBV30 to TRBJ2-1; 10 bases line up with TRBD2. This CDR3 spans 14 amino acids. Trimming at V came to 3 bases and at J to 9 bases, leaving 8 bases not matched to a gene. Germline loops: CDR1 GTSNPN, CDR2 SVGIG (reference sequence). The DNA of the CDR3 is TGTGCCTGGAGAAAACTAGCGGGAATAGGTGAGCAGTTCTTC. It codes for CAWRKLAGIGEQFF.

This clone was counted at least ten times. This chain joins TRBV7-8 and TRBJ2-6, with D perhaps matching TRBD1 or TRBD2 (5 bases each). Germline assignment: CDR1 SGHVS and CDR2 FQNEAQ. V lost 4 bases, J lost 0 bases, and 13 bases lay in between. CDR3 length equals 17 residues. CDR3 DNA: TGTGCCAGCAGCTCGGGGACGGGAAGCTCTGGGGCCAACGTCCTGACTTTC. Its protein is CASSSGTGSSGANVLTF.

The CDR3, as DNA: TGTGCCAGCAGCGTAGAGCCCGGGTCCACTGAAGCTTTCTTT. Its translation: CASSVEPGSTEAFF. The gene calls are TRBV9 and TRBJ1-1, with no clear D. Per the germline V gene, CDR1 is SGDLS and CDR2 is YYNGEE. CDR3 length equals 14 residues. The V end lost 0 bases, the J end lost 4 bases, and 10 bases lay between the germline ends.

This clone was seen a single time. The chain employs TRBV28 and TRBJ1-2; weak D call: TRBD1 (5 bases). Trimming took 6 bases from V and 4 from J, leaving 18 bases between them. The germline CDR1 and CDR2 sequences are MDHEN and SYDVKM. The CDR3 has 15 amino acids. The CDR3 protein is CASRFQGSGSYGYTF. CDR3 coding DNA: TGTGCCAGCAGGTTCCAGGGATCAGGGAGCTATGGCTACACCTTC.

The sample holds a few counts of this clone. CDR3 sequence reads: CASTLAGGAYEQYF. CDR3 DNA: TGTGCCAGCACCCTGGCCGGGGGAGCCTACGAGCAGTACTTC. The V call is TRBV28, the J call TRBJ2-7; TRBD2 is a possible D gene (6 bases). Germline lookup yields CDR1 MDHEN and CDR2 SYDVKM. Trimming took 7 bases from V and 2 from J, leaving 15 bases between them. The length of the CDR3 is 14 residues.

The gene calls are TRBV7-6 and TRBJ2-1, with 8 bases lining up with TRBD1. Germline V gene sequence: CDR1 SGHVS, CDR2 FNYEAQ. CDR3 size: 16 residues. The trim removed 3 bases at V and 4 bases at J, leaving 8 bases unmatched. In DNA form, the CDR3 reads TGTGCCAGCAGCTTTTCGGGACAGGCTCTATACAATGAGCAGTTCTTC. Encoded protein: CASSFSGQALYNEQFF.

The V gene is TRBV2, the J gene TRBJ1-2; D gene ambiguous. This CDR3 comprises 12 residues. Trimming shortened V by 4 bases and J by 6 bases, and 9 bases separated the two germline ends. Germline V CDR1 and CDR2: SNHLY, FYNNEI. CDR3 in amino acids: CASSGRRDGYTF. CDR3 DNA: TGTGCCAGCAGTGGTAGGCGCGATGGCTACACCTTC.

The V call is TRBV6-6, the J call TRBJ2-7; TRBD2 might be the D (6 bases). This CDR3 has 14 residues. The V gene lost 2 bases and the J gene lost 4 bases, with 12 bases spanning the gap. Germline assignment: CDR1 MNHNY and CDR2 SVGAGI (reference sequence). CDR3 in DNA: TGTGCCAGCAGTTACATCGGGGGACGGTACGAGCAGTACTTC. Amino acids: CASSYIGGRYEQYF.

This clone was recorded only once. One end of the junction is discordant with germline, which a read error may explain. The CDR3 reads CASSPTGVKEAQYF. In nucleotides, the CDR3 is TGTGCCAGCAGCCCCACAGGGGTCAAAGAGGCCCAGTACTTC. V gene TRBV11-2 combines with J gene TRBJ2-5; 7 nucleotides line up with TRBD1. Germline V lookup: CDR1 SGHAT, CDR2 FQNNGV. The CDR3 runs to 14 residues.

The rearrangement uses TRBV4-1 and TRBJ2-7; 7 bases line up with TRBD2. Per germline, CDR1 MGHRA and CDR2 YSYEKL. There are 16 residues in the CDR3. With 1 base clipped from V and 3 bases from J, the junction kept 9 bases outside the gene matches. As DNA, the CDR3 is TGCGCCAGCAGCCAAGCACTAGCGAGCAGGTTCTACGAGCAGTACTTC. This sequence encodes CASSQALASRFYEQYF.

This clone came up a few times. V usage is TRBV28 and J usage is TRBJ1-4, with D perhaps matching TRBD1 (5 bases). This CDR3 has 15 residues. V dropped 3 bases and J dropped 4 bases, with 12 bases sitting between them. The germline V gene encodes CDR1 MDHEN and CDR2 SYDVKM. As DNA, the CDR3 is TGTGCCAGCAGTTTCGTCGGGGGGGGTAATGAAAAACTGTTTTTT. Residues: CASSFVGGGNEKLFF.

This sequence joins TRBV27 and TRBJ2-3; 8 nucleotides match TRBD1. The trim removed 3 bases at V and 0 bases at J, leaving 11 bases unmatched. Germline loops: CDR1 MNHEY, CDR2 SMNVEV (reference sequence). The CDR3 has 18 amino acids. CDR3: CASSLGQGAGTSTDTQYF. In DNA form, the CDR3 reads TGTGCCAGCAGTTTGGGGCAGGGGGCTGGGACGAGCACAGATACGCAGTATTTT.

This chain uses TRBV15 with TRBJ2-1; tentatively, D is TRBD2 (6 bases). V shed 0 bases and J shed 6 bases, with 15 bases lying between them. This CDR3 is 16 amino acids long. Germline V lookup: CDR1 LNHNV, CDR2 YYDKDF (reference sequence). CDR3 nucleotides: TGTGCCACCAGCAGAGATGTTGGGGCTAGCGCCAATGAGCAGTTCTTC. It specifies CATSRDVGASANEQFF.